This T cell receptor beta chain was identified during a study of blood T cell repertoires in COVID-19 (TCRdb year 2020). For context, the study as a whole: Samples covering the acute and convalescent phases of COVID-19 were provided by collaborators in the United States, Italy and Spain. Subjects who had been exposed to COVID-19, were actively infected with it, or had recovered from it provided the deeply sampled blood TCRbeta repertoires that made up the dataset. Where available, HLA class I and class II types were taken from metadata supplied by the sample provider and were not determined by assay-based typing. The prospective study material was composed of cDNA or gDNA derived from T cells, B-cell-depleted T cells, or PBMCs. A freely available public database, intended as a resource for researchers studying the immune response to SARS-CoV-2, is where the repertoires were released. Nearly every sample came with metadata listing a de-identified subject ID, COVID-19 status, age in years and sex. Samples came from the ongoing ImmuneRACE study (first 160 participants) plus 1,254 subjects from 6 global collaborators. Overall study results and their limits: The quantity of clinical and demographic metadata differed by source and by participant and was supplied without curation.

Notes on this clone: This receptor's antigen is unknown. Per-base qualities were not stored, and no clone one base away is much larger.

TCRbeta CDR3 regions were amplified from genomic DNA by means of the immunoSEQ Assay, a bias-controlled multiplex PCR. From the authors' description of their analysis: The number of nucleated cells in each sample was estimated by amplification of reference gene primers within the assay. To quantify the absolute abundance of each unique TCRbeta CDR3 rearrangement, sequence reads were collapsed and filtered. For each sample, productive Simpson clonality was calculated as the square root of Simpson's diversity index over productive rearrangements. The source is immuneACCESS, and TCRdb retained only in-frame sequences with V and J called. Part of the clones is not carried over; for the studies checked, unresolved V genes explain less than half of this, and the remainder is unexplained. V and J calls plus clone size are reproduced from that table; the DNA served to infer D and trimming. A total of about 220,000 clones appear in this sample, around four fifths of them only once. The top ten clones comprise approximately 20% of the sample.

Collaborating institutions collected whole blood in K2EDTA tubes following their own protocols. For TCRbeta analysis, collaborators shipped samples in one of three forms: frozen whole blood, isolated PBMCs, or DNA extracted from either of those sample types. This receptor was obtained from a man between 25 and 39 years old with active or convalescent COVID-19. The sequenced material came from peripheral blood.

The nucleotide sequence is given as TGCGCCAGCAGCCAAGATGGAGTGGGGACCCAGTACTTC. It is translated as CASSQDGVGTQYF. Rearrangement joined TRBV4-1 to TRBJ2-5; no confident D gene assignment can be made. Reading from cysteine to phenylalanine, the CDR3 counts 13 amino acids. Only the CDR3 part of the read is kept: 39 bases, read in frame from the first base. Between the V and J ends, shortened by 0 bases and 7 bases respectively, the junction contains 9 bases. The germline V gene gives CDR1 as MGHRA and CDR2 as YSYEKL.